This TCR beta chain was identified during a study of CD8 T cells in ankylosing spondylitis. Findings of the study overall: Apparently characteristic of ankylosing spondylitis blood was a TCR beta motif (roughly eight highly homologous variants).

This clonotype was detected a few times. Its antigen is unknown. The CDR3 loop spans 14 amino acids. V was clipped by 5 bases and J by 2 bases; unmatched bases: 9. Germline CDR1 reads DFQATT; CDR2 reads SNEGSKA (reference sequence). TCRdb redid the calling of the 5' RACE reads with MiXCR, one entry per CDR3 protein. The sample contains some 800,000 distinct CDR3 sequences, about 11% of which appear only once. Sequenced sample: blood, either unsorted or a sorted T cell fraction (not recorded which). This TCR derives from a male donor with ankylosing spondylitis. This chain connects TRBV20-1 to TRBJ2-7; 7 positions agree with TRBD1. CDR3 in amino acids: CSAVIRTGTYEQYF. CDR3 DNA sequence: TGCAGTGCTGTCATCCGGACAGGTACCTACGAGCAGTACTTC.